This TCR beta chain comes out of a study of T cell responses to AZD1222 COVID-19 vaccine. V shed 7 bases, J shed 5 bases, and the junction held 6 bases outside the gene matches. Germline-derived CDR1 and CDR2 are SNHLY and FYNNEI. The CDR3 extends over 14 amino acids. TCRdb keeps only in-frame clones here, not all; method: immunoSEQ multiplex PCR. The sample lists 250,000 to 300,000 clones, 85% to 95% occurring once. The genes are TRBV2 and TRBJ2-7; TRBD1 agrees at 12 bases. The origin of this receptor is an adult who received the AZD1222 COVID-19 vaccine. This sample comprised peripheral blood, obtained 28 days after the second AZD1222 dose. CDR3 amino acids: CASTPGQGADEQYF. The CDR3 DNA reads TGTGCCAGCACTCCGGGACAGGGGGCCGACGAGCAGTACTTC.